The entry that follows covers one T cell receptor (beta chain) sequence. CDR1 and CDR2 (germline): MDHEN, SYDVKM. V lost 6 bases to trimming and J lost 5 bases; unmatched junction nucleotides: 9. This CDR3 has 16 amino acids. This sample is drawn from a study of T cell changes during pregnancy in multiple sclerosis. Repertoires were generated with immunoSEQ multiplex PCR, while TCRdb's copy carries only in-frame clones and drops some. The sample lists about 54,000 clones, about 90% occurring once. The chain is built from TRBV28 and TRBJ2-1, with 11 nucleotides matching TRBD2. Sequenced here: peripheral blood, sampled after pregnancy. This TCR was sampled from a female donor in good health, enrolled as a control in a pregnancy study. CDR3 DNA sequence: TGTGCCAGCAGGGTACCGGGACTAGCGGTTCACAATGAGCAGTTCTTC. The encoded protein is CASRVPGLAVHNEQFF.